This T cell receptor (beta chain) originates from a study of T cells in Graves' hyperthyroidism and ophthalmopathy. V was cut by 5 bases and J by 9 bases, with 13 bases left in between. In germline, CDR1 is SGHVS, CDR2 FNYEAQ. The CDR3 is 12 amino acids. Diagnosis of hyperthyroidism was new in patients aged 18 to 65, and its duration was under 2 months. Authors of the study amplified TCR beta CDR3 regions from RNA transcripts. HTBI primers were employed in a first-round RT-PCR of the TCR CDR3. Each CDR3 protein gets one entry after TCRdb re-called the multiplex PCR reads with MiXCR. This repertoire shows around 300,000 distinct CDR3 sequences, about an eighth found once; its top ten account for 6.5% to 10%.

This TCR derives from a woman aged 25 to 45 with Graves' hyperthyroidism that later progressed to Graves' ophthalmopathy. The chain combines TRBV7-6 with TRBJ2-5; D call uncertain. The sample taken for sequencing was blood. The CDR3 loop is CASSDLEDAQYF. In DNA, the CDR3 is TGTGCCAGCAGCGACCTTGAGGACGCCCAGTACTTC.